Shown below are 2 T cell receptor beta chains from a single sample sequenced in a study of a mutant IDH1 vaccine in newly diagnosed glioma. The protocol was immunoSEQ multiplex PCR, while the TCRdb copy is restricted to in-frame clones and leaves out a portion. The table includes 50,000 to 75,000 clones, 80% detected once. Time point indicated: week 11, during vaccination. It was 300 ug of mutant IDH1 20-mer peptide that made up each vaccine dose, given with topical imiquimod. These receptors' antigens are unknown. Sequenced here: PBMCs, sampled from a glioma patient whose treatment included an IDH1 peptide vaccine. Receptors were obtained from a man between 50 and 59 years old with glioma.

This clone was counted a few times. J is TRBJ2-3 and V is TRBV2; possible D gene TRBD1, 6 bases. CDR1 and CDR2 (germline): SNHLY, FYNNEI. The CDR3 is 15 amino acids. Trimming pared 8 bases from V and 8 bases from J, leaving 23 bases between. The DNA for the CDR3 is TGTGCCAGCGAGGGAGCGCAGGGGCGTTTAAGTACGCAGTATTTT. Protein product: CASEGAQGRLSTQYF.

This chain connects TRBV5-4 to TRBJ2-5, with TRBD1 identical over 7 bases. Trimming at V came to 4 bases and at J to 3 bases, leaving 6 bases not matched to a gene. This CDR3 is built from 14 residues. CDR1 and CDR2 (germline): SGHNT, YYREEE (reference sequence). The chain's CDR3 is CASSADRVEETQYF. The CDR3 nucleotides are TGTGCCAGCAGCGCCGACAGGGTTGAAGAGACCCAGTACTTC.